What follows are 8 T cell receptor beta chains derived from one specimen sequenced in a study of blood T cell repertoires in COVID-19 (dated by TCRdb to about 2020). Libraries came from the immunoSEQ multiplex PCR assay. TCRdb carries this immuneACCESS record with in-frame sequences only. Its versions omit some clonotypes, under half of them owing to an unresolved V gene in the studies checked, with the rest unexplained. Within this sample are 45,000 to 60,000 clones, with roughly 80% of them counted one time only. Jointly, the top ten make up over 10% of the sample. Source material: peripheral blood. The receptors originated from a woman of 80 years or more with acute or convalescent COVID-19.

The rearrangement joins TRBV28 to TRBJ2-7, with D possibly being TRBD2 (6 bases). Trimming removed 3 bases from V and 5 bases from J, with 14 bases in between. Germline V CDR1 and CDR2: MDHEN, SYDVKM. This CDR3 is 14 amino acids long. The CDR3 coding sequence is TGTGCCAGCAGTTTGCCAGGGAGGTGGGACGAGCAGTACTTC. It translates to CASSLPGRWDEQYF.

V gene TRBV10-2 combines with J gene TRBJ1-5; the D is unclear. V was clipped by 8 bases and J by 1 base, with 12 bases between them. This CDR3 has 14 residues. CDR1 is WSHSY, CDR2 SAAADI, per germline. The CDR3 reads CASGEAASNQPQHF. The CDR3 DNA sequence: TGCGCCAGCGGGGAGGCAGCCAGCAATCAGCCCCAGCATTTT.

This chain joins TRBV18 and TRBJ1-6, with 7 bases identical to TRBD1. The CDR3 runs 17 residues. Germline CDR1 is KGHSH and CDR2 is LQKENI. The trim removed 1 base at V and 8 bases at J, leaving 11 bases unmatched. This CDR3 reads CASSPRQGVGEDSPLHF. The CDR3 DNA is TGTGCCAGCTCACCACGCCAGGGGGTAGGAGAGGATTCACCCCTCCACTTT.

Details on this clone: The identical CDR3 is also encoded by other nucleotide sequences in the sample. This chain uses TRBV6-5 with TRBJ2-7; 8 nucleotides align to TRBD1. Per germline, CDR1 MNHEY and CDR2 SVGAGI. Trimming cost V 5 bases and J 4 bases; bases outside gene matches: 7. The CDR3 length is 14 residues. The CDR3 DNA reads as TGTGCCAGCAGTCCCGGACAGGGAAAGTACGAGCAGTACTTC. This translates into CASSPGQGKYEQYF.

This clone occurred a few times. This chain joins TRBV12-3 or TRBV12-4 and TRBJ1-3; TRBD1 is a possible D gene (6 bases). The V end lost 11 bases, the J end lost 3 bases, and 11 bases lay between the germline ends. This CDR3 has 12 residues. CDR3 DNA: TGTGCCTACAGGGTCTTTGGAAACACCATATATTTT. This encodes CAYRVFGNTIYF.

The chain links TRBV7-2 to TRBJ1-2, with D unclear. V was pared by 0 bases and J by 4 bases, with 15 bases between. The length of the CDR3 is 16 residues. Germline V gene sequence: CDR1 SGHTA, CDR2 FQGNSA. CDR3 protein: CASSLALAGRSYGYTF. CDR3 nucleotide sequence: TGTGCCAGCAGCTTAGCGCTGGCGGGGAGGAGCTATGGCTACACCTTC.

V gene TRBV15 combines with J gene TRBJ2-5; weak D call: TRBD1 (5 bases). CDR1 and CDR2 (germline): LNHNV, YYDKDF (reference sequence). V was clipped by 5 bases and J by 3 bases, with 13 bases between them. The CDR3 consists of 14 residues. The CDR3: CATSPQGREETQYF. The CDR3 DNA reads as TGTGCCACCAGCCCCCAGGGCAGGGAAGAGACCCAGTACTTC.

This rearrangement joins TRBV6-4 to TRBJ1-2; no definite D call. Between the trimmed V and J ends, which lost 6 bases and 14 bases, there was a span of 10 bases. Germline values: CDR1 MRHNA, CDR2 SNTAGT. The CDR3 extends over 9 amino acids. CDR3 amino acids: CASRRTSTF. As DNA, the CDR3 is TGTGCCAGCAGGCGGACTAGTACCTTC.